This TCR beta chain was identified in a study of glioma-infiltrating T cells (dated by TCRdb to the mid-2010s). Notes on the research overall: Glioma tissue, non-neoplastic brain tissue and matched peripheral blood mononuclear cells were used as sources from which TCR alpha- and beta-chain repertoires were sequenced. To gauge divergence between tissue and blood T-cell populations, every tissue-infiltrating repertoire was compared against the peripheral blood repertoire from the same patient. The paired cohort comprised three low-grade glioma patients, 7 or 8 primary glioblastoma patients and three non-glioma patients contributing non-neoplastic brain tissue.

There are many counts of this clonotype. No cognate antigen has been identified for it. No much larger clonotype is one base removed from it; base qualities were not supplied. Overall results and qualifications from the work: Only a very small number of CDR3 sequences turned up in both tissue and blood, a result put down to high CDR3 diversity combined with limited sampling. VJ-independent divergence between tissue and blood was below expectation in non-neoplastic patients but above expectation in all gliomas, especially low-grade gliomas. The group comparisons were based on small numbers of patients: three non-neoplastic, three low-grade glioma and about eight glioblastoma patients.

From a lookup of the germline V gene (reference sequence), CDR1 and CDR2 are MNHNY and SVGAGI. Relative to germline, V is missing 0 bases and J is missing 5 bases, with 12 bases of the junction outside any gene match. The CDR3 sequence holds 17 residues, the cysteine and phenylalanine included. The DNA shown is the 51-base CDR3, in frame from base 1. TCR alpha and beta CDR3 regions were amplified with the iRepertoire nested amplicon-rescue multiplex PCR (arm-PCR) platform from RNA. For one-step reverse transcription and amplification, 100-400 ng of tissue mRNA or PBMC total RNA was used as input. Following bead purification, Illumina adapters were added through a secondary multiplex PCR, and the libraries were then gel-purified between 200 and 400 bp. Internal 6-nucleotide barcodes were carried by the libraries and were used for demultiplexing. Sequencing of libraries was performed on an Illumina MiSeq with 2x220 or 2x250 nucleotide paired-end reads. As for how the authors treated the data: FLASH 1.2.11 was used to merge paired reads, and BWA-MEM then aligned the reads to the GRCh37 human genome before TRA and TRB reads were extracted. For V and J assignment, an IMGT-derived reference of cassette sequences and CDR3 motifs that included pseudogenes was used. Reads were translated in three frames, and productive CDR3s were defined by a C…FGXG motif without stop codons. A clonotype was defined as a unique combination of a V-J cassette pair and a CDR3 amino acid sequence. Reads were filtered by Hamming distance, with the threshold set by the sequence error rate of each sample in mapped regions. The public reads were quality trimmed at Q25 with fastp and then assembled into clones with MiXCR by TCRdb, keeping productive beta chains. A single entry per CDR3 protein holds the most common genes and DNA from its merged rows. The V and J calls were determined by TCRdb, not by the authors. The sample table lists about 130,000 distinct CDR3 sequences, under 25% of them with a count of one. Clones ranked in the top ten supply under 35% of the sample.

Sequencing input: glioma tissue, nonneoplastic brain tissue, or PBMCs (not recorded which). The chain employs TRBV6-6 and TRBJ2-5; 7 central bases correspond to TRBD2. This sequence was found in a human donor with low-grade glioma or glioblastoma, undergoing nonglioma brain surgery, or in good health (not recorded which). The encoded CDR3 is CASSYSMTGGFDETQYF. The sequenced DNA: TGTGCCAGCAGTTACTCGATGACGGGGGGTTTCGATGAGACCCAGTACTTC.